This T cell receptor beta chain appears in the sequencing data of a study of cytomegalovirus exposure and HLA in healthy donors. In regard to this clone: Its antigen is still unknown.

Findings and caveats of the study: Per a prior analysis, the majority of TCR beta V segments were productive roughly 87% or roughly 30% of the time. The authors listed approximately 160 TCR beta chains as cytomegalovirus-associated.

Losses at the gene ends were 1 base for V and 11 bases for J; bases not matched to a gene: 7. CDR3 length: 15 residues. Germline loops: CDR1 MNHEY, CDR2 SVGAGI. 13 Jbeta primers and 60 Vbeta primers were used for the PCR. How the authors handled the data: As a later analysis found, there were tens of millions of unique TCR beta chains, of which around 9.9 million were shared. Clones were sequenced by immunoSEQ multiplex PCR, and TCRdb holds only the in-frame ones, with some missing. The DNA was the basis for D and trimming; V, J and clone size are from that table. The repertoire holds around 250,000 clones, around 80% seen once, with approximately 8.4% in the top ten. Each donor was healthy, and each was a bone marrow donor.

The chain is built from TRBV6-5 and TRBJ1-6, with 8 bases aligning to TRBD1. This clonotype was sampled from a woman in her fifties or sixties in good health and CMV-seropositive. Sequenced material: PBMCs. The CDR3 DNA reads TGTGCCAGCAGTTACTATTCGGACAGGGTTACACCCCTCCACTTT. Amino acid sequence: CASSYYSDRVTPLHF.